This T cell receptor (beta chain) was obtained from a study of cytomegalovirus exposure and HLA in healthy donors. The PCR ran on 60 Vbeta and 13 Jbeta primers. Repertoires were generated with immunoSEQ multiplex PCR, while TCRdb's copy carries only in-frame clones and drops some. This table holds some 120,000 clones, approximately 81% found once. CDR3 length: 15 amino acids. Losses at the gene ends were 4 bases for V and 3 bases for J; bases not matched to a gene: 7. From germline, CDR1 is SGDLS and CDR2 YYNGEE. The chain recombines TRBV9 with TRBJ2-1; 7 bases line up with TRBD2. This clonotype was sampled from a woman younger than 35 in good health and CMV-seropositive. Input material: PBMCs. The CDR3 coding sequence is TGTGCCAGCAGCTCGCGGGAGTCGAACTACAATGAGCAGTTCTTC. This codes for CASSSRESNYNEQFF.